This entry lists 5 T cell receptor beta chains sequenced from one sample in a study of T cells after yellow fever vaccination. A single record per CDR3 protein comes from TCRdb applying MiXCR to the 5' RACE reads. The sample records about 310,000 distinct CDR3 sequences, less than 4.5% being singletons. The material sequenced was PBMCs, taken on the day of the yellow fever booster vaccination. The receptor set was obtained from a man younger than 30 who received the YFV17D yellow fever vaccine.

The chain links TRBV10-3 to TRBJ1-1, with D possibly matching TRBD1 (6 bases). Germline V lookup: CDR1 ENHRY, CDR2 SYGVKD. This CDR3 region has 13 residues. V shed 10 bases and J shed 0 bases, with 12 bases lying between them. DNA of the CDR3: TGTGCCACGGGGACACTCCTGAACACTGAAGCTTTCTTT. Protein sequence: CATGTLLNTEAFF.

This clonotype was seen only a few times. The chain combines TRBV7-9 with TRBJ2-1, with 8 bases lining up with TRBD1. With V trimmed by 4 bases and J by 6 bases, 5 bases remained unmatched. CDR3 length equals 14 residues. Looked up from germline, CDR1 is SEHNR and CDR2 is FQNEAQ (reference sequence). The CDR3 loop reads CASSSDREGNEQFF. The CDR3, as DNA: TGTGCCAGCAGCTCGGACAGGGAAGGCAATGAGCAGTTCTTC.

CDR3 region: CASSQDGRANYGYTF. In DNA form, the CDR3 reads TGCGCCAGCAGCCAAGATGGGAGAGCTAACTATGGCTACACCTTC. The chain uses TRBV4-3 and TRBJ1-2, with D uncertain. Germline V lookup: CDR1 LGHNA, CDR2 YSLEER. V was cut by 0 bases and J by 0 bases, with 8 bases left in between. The CDR3 has 15 residues.

This clonotype turned up a few times. The CDR3 protein is CSARDPRGFNQPQHF. CDR3 sequence (DNA): TGCAGTGCTAGAGATCCCAGGGGCTTTAATCAGCCCCAGCATTTT. The V and J genes are TRBV20-1 and TRBJ1-5; D perhaps matches TRBD1 (6 bases). The V end lost 0 bases, the J end lost 4 bases, and 13 bases lay between the germline ends. The germline gives CDR1 DFQATT, CDR2 SNEGSKA (reference sequence). The CDR3 is 15 amino acids.

The gene calls are TRBV24-1 and TRBJ1-5, with 8 nucleotides matching TRBD1. This CDR3 is 15 amino acids long. V shed 5 bases and J 3 bases; nucleotides not matched to a gene: 5. Germline CDR1 KGHDR, CDR2 SFDVKD. This CDR3 is CATSAWGQDNQPQHF. As DNA, the CDR3 is TGTGCCACCAGTGCTTGGGGACAGGACAATCAGCCCCAGCATTTT.